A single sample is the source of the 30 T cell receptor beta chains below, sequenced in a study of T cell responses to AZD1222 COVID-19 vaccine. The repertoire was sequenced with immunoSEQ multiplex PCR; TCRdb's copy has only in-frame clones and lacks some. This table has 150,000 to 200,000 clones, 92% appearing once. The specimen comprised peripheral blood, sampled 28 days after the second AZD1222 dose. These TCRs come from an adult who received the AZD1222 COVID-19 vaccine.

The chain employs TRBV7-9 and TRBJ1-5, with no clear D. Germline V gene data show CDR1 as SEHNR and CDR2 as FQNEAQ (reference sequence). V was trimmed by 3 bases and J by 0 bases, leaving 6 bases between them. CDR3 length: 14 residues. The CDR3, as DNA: TGTGCCAGCAGCTTGGACGGTAGCAATCAGCCCCAGCATTTT. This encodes CASSLDGSNQPQHF.

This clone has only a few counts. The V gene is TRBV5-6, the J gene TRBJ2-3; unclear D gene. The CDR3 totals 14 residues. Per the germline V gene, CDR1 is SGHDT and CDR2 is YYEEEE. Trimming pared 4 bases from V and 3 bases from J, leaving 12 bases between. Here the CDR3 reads CASSRPDRTDTQYF. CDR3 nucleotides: TGTGCCAGCAGCCGACCCGATAGGACAGATACGCAGTATTTT.

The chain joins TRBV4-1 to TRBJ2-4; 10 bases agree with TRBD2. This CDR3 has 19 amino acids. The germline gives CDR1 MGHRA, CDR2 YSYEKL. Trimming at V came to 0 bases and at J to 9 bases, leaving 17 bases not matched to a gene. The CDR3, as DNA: TGCGCCAGCAGCCAAGAGGTGCCCCATCGGTGGCTAGCGGGAGTCATTCAGTACTTC. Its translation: CASSQEVPHRWLAGVIQYF.

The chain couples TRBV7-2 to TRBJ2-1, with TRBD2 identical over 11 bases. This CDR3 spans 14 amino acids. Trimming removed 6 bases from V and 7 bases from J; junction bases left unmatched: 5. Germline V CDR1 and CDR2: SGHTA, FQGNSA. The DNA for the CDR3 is TGTGCCAGCAGGATATTAGCGGGGGGGAATGAGCAGTTCTTC. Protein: CASRILAGGNEQFF.

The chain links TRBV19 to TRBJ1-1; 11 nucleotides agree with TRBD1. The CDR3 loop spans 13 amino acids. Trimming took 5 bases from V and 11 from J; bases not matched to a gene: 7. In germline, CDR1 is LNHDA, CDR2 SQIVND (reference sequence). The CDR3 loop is CASSSDRGQRAFF. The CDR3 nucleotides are TGTGCCAGTAGTTCGGACAGGGGGCAGAGGGCTTTCTTT.

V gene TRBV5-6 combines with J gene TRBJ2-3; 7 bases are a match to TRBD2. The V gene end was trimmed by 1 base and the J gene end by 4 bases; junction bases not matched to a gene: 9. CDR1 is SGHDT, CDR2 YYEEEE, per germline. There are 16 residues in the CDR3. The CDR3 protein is CASSLKGGRGSDTQYF. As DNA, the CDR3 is TGTGCCAGCAGCTTGAAAGGCGGGAGAGGCTCAGATACGCAGTATTTT. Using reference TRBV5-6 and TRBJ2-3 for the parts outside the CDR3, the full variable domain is DAGVTQSPTHLIKTRGQQVTLRCSPKSGHDTVSWYQQALGQGPQFIFQYYEEEERQRGNFPDRFSGHQFPNYSSELNVNALLLGDSALYLCASSLKGGRGSDTQYFGPGTRLTVL.

CDR3 nucleotide sequence: TGTGCCAGCAGCTCTGGACAGTTATATGGCTACACCTTC. Protein: CASSSGQLYGYTF. The chain carries TRBV7-9 and TRBJ1-2; perhaps TRBD1 as D (6 bases). In germline, CDR1 is SEHNR, CDR2 FQNEAQ (reference sequence). The CDR3 is 13 residues long. Trimming stripped 4 bases from V and 5 bases from J, with 11 bases between.

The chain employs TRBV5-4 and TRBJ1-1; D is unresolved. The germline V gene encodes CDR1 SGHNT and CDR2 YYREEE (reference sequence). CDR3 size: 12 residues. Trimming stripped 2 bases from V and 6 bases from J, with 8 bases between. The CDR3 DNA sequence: TGTGCCAGCAGCTTAGGTGAATCTGAAGCTTTCTTT. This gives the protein CASSLGESEAFF.

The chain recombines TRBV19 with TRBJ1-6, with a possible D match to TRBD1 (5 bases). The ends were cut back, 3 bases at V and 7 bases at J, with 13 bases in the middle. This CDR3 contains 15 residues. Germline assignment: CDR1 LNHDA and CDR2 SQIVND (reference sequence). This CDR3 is CASSMIGTGNSPLHF. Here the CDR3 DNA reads TGTGCCAGTAGTATGATCGGGACCGGGAATTCACCCCTCCACTTT.

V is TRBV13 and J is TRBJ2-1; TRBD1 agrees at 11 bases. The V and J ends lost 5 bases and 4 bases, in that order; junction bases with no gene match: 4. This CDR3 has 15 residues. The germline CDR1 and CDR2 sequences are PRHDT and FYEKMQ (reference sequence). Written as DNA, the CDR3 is TGTGCCAGCAGCCTGGGGACAGGGGGATACAATGAGCAGTTCTTC. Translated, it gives CASSLGTGGYNEQFF.

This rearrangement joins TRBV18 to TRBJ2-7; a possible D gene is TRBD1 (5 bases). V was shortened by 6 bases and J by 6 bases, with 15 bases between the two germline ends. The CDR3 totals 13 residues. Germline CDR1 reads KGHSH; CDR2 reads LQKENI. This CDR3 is CASSSRQLGEQYF. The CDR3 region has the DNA TGTGCCAGCTCCTCACGACAGTTGGGCGAGCAGTACTTC.

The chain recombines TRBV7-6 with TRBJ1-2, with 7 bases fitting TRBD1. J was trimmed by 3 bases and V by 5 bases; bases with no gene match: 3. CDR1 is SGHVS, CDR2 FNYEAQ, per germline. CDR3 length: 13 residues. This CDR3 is CASSPGGHYGYTF. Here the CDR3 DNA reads TGTGCCAGCAGCCCAGGGGGACACTATGGCTACACCTTC.

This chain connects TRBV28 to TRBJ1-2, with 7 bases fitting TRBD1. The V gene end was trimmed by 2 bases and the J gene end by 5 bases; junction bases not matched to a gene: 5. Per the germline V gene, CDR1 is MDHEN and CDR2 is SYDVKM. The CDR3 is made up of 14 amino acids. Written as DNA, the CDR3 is TGTGCCAGCAGTTTAGTTGACAGGGCTTATGGCTACACCTTC. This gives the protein CASSLVDRAYGYTF.

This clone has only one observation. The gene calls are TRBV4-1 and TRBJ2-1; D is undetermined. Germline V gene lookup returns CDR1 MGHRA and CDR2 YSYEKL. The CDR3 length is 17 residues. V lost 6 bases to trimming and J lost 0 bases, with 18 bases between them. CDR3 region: CASRSGNMGSSYNEQFF. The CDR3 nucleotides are TGCGCCAGCAGATCGGGTAATATGGGAAGCTCCTACAATGAGCAGTTCTTC.

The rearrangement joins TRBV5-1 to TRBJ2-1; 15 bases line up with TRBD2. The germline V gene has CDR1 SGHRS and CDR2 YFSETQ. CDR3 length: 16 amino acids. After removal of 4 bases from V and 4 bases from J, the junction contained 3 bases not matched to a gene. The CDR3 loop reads CASSPGLAGGYNEQFF. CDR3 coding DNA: TGCGCCAGCAGCCCGGGACTAGCGGGGGGATACAATGAGCAGTTCTTC.

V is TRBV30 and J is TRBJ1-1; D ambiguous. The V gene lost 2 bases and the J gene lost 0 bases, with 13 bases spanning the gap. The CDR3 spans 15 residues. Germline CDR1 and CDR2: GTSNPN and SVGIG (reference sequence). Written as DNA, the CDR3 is TGTGCCTGGAGTCCCCGTTGGGCGGTGAACACTGAAGCTTTCTTT. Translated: CAWSPRWAVNTEAFF.

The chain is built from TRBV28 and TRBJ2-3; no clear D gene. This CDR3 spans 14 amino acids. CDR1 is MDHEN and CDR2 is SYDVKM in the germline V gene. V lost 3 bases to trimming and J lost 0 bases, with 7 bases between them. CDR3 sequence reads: CASSFSASTDTQYF. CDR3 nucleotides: TGTGCCAGCAGTTTTTCGGCTAGCACAGATACGCAGTATTTT.

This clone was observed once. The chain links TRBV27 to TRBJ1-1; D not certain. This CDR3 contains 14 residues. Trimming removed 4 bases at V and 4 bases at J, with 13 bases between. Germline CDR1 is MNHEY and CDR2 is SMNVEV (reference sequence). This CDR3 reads CASSSLGFSTEAFF. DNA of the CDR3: TGTGCCAGCAGTTCCCTCGGGTTTAGCACTGAAGCTTTCTTT.

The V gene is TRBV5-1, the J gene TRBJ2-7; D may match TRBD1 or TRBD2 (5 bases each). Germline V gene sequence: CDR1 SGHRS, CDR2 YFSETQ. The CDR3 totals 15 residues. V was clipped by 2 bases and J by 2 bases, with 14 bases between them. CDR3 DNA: TGCGCCAGCAGCTTAGGGGCAGGACTGACCTACGAGCAGTACTTC. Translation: CASSLGAGLTYEQYF.

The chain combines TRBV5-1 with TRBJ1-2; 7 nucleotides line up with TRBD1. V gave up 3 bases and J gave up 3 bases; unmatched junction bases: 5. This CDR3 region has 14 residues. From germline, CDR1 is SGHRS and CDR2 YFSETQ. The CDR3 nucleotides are TGCGCCAGCAGCTCGACAGGGACGGACTATGGCTACACCTTC. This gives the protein CASSSTGTDYGYTF.

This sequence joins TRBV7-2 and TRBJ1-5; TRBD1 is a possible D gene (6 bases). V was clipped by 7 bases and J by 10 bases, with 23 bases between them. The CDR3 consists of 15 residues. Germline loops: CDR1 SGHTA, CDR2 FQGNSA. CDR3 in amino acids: CASTLSPRGVNPQHF. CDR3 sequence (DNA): TGTGCCAGCACCCTCAGCCCCAGGGGAGTGAATCCCCAGCATTTT. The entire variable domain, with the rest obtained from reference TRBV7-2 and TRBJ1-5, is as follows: GAGVSQSPSNKVTEKGKDVELRCDPISGHTALYWYRQSLGQGLEFLIYFQGNSAPDKSGLPSDRFSAERTGGSVSTLTIQRTQQEDSAVYLCASTLSPRGVNPQHFGDGTRLSIL.

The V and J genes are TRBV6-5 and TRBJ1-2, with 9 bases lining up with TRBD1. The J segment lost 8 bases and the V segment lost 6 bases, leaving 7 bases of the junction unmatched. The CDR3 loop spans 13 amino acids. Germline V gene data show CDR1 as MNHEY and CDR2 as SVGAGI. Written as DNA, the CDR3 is TGTGCCAGCAGCCCCGGGACAGGGCAGGGCTACACCTTC. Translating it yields CASSPGTGQGYTF.

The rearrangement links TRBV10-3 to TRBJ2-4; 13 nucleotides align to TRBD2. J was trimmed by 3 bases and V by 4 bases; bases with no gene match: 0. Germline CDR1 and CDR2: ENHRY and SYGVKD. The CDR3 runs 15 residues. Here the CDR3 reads CAISGTSGGKNIQYF. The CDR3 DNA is TGTGCCATCAGTGGGACTAGCGGGGGCAAAAACATTCAGTACTTC.

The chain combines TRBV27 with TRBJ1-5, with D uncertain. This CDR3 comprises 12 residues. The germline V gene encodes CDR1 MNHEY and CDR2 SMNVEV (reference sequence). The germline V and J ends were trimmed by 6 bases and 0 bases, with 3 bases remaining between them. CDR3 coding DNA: TGTGCCAGCAGCCGTAGCAATCAGCCCCAGCATTTT. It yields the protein CASSRSNQPQHF.

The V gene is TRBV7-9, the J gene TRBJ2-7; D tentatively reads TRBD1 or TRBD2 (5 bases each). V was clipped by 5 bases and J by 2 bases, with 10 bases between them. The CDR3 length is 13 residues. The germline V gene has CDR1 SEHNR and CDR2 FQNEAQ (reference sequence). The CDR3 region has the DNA TGTGCCAGCAGCCCGGGGACCCCCTACGAGCAGTACTTC. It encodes CASSPGTPYEQYF.

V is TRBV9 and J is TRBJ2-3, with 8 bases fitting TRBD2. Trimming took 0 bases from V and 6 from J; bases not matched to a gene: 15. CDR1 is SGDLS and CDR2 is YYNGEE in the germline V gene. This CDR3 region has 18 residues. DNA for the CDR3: TGTGCCAGCAGCGTAGACGTAGGGACTAGGATTCGAGGGGATACGCAGTATTTT. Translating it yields CASSVDVGTRIRGDTQYF. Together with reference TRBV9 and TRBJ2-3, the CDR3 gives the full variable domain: DSGVTQTPKHLITATGQRVTLRCSPRSGDLSVYWYQQSLDQGLQFLIQYYNGEERAKGNILERFSAQQFPDLHSELNLSSLELGDSALYFCASSVDVGTRIRGDTQYFGPGTRLTVL.

The CDR3 loop is CASSPLSGNTIYF. For the CDR3, the DNA is TGTGCCAGCAGTCCCCTCTCTGGAAACACCATATATTTT. The chain is built from TRBV12-3 or TRBV12-4 and TRBJ1-3, with D unclear. V was pared by 5 bases and J by 0 bases, with 5 bases between. This CDR3 contains 13 residues.

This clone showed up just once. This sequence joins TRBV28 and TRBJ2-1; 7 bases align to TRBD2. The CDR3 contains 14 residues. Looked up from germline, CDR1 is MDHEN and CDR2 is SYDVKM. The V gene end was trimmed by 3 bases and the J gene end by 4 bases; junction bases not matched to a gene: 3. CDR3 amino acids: CASSFGGRYNEQFF. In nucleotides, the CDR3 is TGTGCCAGCAGTTTTGGCGGGAGATACAATGAGCAGTTCTTC. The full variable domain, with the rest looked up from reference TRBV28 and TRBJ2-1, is DVKVTQSSRYLVKRTGEKVFLECVQDMDHENMFWYRQDPGLGLRLIYFSYDVKMKEKGDIPEGYSVSREKKERFSLILESASTNQTSMYLCASSFGGRYNEQFFGPGTRLTVL.

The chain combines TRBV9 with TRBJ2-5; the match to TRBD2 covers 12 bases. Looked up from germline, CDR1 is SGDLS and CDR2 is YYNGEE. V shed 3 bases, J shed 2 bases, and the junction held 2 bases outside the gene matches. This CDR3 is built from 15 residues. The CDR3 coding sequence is TGTGCCAGCAGCGGACTAGCGGGGGTTCAAGAGACCCAGTACTTC. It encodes CASSGLAGVQETQYF.

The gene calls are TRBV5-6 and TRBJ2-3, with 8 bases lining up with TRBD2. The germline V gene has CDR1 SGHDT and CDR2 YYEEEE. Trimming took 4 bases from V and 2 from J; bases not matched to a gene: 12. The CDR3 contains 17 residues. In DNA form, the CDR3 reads TGTGCCAGCAGCCTCCAGAGTAGCGGGGTGGACACAGATACGCAGTATTTT. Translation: CASSLQSSGVDTDTQYF. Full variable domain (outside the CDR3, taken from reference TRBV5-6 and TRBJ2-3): DAGVTQSPTHLIKTRGQQVTLRCSPKSGHDTVSWYQQALGQGPQFIFQYYEEEERQRGNFPDRFSGHQFPNYSSELNVNALLLGDSALYLCASSLQSSGVDTDTQYFGPGTRLTVL.